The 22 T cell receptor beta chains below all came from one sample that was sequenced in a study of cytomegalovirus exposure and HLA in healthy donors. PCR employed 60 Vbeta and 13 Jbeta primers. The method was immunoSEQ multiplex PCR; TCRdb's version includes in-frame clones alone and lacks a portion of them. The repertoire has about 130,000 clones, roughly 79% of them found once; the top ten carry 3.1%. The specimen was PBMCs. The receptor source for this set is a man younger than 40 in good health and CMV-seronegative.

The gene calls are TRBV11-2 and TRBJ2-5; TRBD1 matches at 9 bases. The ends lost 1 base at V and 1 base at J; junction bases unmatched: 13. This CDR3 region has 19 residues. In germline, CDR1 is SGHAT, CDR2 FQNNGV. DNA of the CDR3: TGTGCCAGCAGCTTAGGTGTTCTTTTGGGGGACAGGGCCCAAGAGACCCAGTACTTC. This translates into CASSLGVLLGDRAQETQYF.

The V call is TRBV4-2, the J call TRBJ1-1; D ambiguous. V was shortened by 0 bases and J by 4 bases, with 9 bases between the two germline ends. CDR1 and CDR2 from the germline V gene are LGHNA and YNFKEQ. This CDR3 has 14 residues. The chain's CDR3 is CASSQERYFTEAFF. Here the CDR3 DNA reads TGTGCCAGCAGCCAAGAGAGATACTTCACTGAAGCTTTCTTT.

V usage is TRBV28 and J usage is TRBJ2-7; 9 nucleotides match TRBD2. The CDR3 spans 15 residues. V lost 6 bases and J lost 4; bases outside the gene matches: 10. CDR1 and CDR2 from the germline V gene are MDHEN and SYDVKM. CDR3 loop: CASSPSLAGIYEQYF. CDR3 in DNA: TGTGCCAGCAGCCCAAGCCTAGCGGGGATTTACGAGCAGTACTTC.

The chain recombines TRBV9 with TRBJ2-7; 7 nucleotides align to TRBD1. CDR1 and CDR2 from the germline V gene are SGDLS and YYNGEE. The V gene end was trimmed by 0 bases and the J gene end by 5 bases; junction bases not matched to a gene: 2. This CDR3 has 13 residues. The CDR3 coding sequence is TGTGCCAGCAGCGTAGACAGGGGCCACGAGCAGTACTTC. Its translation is CASSVDRGHEQYF.

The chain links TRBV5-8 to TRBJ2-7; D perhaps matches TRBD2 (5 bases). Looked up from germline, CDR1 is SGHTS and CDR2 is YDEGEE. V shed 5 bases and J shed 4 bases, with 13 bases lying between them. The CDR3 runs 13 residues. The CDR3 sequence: CASSSGSGYEQYF. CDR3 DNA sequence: TGTGCCAGCAGTTCGGGGAGCGGATACGAGCAGTACTTC. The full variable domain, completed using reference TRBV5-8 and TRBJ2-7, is EAGVTQSPTHLIKTRGQQATLRCSPISGHTSVYWYQQALGLGLQFLLWYDEGEERNRGNFPPRFSGRQFPNYSSELNVNALELEDSALYLCASSSGSGYEQYFGPGTRLTVT.

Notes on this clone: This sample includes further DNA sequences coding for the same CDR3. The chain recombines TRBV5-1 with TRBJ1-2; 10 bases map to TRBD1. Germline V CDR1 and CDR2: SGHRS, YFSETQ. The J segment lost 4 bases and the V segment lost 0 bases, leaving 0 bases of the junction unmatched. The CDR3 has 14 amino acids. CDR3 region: CASSLGDRGYGYTF. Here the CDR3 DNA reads TGCGCCAGCAGCTTGGGGGACAGGGGCTATGGCTACACCTTC. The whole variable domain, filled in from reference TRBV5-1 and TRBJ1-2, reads KAGVTQTPRYLIKTRGQQVTLSCSPISGHRSVSWYQQTPGQGLQFLFEYFSETQRNKGNFPGRFSGRQFSNSRSEMNVSTLELGDSALYLCASSLGDRGYGYTFGSGTRLTVV.

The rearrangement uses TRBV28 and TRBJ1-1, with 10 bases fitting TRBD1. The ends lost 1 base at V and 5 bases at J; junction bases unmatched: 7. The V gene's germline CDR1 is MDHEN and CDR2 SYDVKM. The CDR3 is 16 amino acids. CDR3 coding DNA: TGTGCCAGCAGTTTATACGACAGGGGGCTCTGGACTGAAGCTTTCTTT. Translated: CASSLYDRGLWTEAFF.

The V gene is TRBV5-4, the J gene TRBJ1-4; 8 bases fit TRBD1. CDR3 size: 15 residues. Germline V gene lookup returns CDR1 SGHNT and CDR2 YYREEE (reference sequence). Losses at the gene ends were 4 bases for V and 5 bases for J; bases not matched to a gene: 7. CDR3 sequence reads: CASSRRTGKNEKLFF. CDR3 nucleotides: TGTGCCAGCAGCCGAAGGACAGGGAAAAATGAAAAACTGTTTTTT.

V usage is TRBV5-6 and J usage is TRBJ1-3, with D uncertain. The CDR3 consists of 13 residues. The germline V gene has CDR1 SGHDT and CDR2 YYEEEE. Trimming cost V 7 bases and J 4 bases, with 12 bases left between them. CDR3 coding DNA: TGTGCCAGCGGCACCTTCGGGGGAAACACCATATATTTT. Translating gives CASGTFGGNTIYF.

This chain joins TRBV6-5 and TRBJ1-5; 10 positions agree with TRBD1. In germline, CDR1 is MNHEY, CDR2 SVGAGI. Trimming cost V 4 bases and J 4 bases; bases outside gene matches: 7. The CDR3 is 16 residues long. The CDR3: CASSFILGQGNQPQHF. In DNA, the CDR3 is TGTGCCAGCAGTTTCATATTGGGACAGGGGAATCAGCCCCAGCATTTT.

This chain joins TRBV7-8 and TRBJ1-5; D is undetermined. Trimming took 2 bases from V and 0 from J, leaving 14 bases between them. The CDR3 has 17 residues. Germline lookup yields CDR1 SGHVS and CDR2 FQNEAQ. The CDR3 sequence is CASSLLPFGDSNQPQHF. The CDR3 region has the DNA TGTGCCAGCAGCTTACTGCCGTTCGGTGATAGCAATCAGCCCCAGCATTTT.

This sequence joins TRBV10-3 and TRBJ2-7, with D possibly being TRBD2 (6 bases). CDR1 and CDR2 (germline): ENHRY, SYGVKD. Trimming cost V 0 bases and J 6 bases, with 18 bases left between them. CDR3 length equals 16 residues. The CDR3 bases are TGTGCCATCAGTGAGTCGCCCATCGGGACTCTCCGCGAGCAGTACTTC. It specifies CAISESPIGTLREQYF.

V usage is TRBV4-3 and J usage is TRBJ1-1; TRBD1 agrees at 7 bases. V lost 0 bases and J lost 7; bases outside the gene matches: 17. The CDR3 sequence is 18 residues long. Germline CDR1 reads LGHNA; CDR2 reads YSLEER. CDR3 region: CASSQEIYGTEYLDEAFF. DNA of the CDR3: TGCGCCAGCAGCCAAGAGATTTACGGGACAGAGTACCTGGATGAAGCTTTCTTT.

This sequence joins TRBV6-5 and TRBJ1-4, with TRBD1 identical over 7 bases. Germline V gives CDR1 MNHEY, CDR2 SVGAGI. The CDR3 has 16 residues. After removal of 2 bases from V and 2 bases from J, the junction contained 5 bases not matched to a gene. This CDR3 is CASSYATGVTNEKLFF. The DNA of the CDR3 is TGTGCCAGCAGTTACGCAACAGGGGTCACTAATGAAAAACTGTTTTTT.

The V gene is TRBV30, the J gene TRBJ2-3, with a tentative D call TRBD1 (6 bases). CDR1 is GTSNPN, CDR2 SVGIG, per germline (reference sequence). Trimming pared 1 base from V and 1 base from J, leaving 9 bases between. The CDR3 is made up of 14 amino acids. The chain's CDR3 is CAWSGGHRTDTQYF. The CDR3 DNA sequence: TGTGCCTGGAGTGGGGGGCATCGCACAGATACGCAGTATTTT.

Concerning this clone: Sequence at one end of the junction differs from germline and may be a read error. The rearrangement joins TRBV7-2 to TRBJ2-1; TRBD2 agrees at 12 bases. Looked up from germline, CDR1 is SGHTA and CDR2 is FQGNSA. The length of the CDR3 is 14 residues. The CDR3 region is CASSLAGGPNEQFF. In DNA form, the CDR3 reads TGTGCCAGCAGCCTAGCGGGGGGGCCGAATGAGCAGTTCTTC.

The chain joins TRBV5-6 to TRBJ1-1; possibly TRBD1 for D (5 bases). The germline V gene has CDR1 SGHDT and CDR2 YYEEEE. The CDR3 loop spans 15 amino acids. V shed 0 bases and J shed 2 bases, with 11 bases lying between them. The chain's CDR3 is CASSLAAGLNTEAFF. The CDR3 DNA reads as TGTGCCAGCAGCTTGGCGGCGGGACTAAACACTGAAGCTTTCTTT.

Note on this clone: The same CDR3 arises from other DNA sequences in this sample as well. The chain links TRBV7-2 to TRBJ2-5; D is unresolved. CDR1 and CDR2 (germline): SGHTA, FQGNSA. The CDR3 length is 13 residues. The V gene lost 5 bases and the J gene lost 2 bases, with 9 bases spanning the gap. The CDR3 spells CASSRLEQETQYF. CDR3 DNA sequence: TGTGCCAGCAGCCGACTCGAGCAAGAGACCCAGTACTTC.

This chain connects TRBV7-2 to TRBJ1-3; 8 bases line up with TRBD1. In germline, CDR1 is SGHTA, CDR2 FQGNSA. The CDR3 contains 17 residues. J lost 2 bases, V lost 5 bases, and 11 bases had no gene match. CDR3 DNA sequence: TGTGCCAGCAGCCCGACTCGGACAGGGAGAGCTGGAAACACCATATATTTT. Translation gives CASSPTRTGRAGNTIYF.

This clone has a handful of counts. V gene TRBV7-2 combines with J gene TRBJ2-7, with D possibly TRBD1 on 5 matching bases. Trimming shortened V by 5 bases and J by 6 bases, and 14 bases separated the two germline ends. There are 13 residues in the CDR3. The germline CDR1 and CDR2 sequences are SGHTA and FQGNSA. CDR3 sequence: CASSQLQRGEQYF. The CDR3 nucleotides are TGTGCCAGCAGCCAGCTTCAAAGGGGCGAGCAGTACTTC.

CDR3 bases: TGTGCCAGCAGAACAGGGGGTATCACTGAAGCTTTCTTT. It yields the protein CASRTGGITEAFF. The V call is TRBV27, the J call TRBJ1-1, with TRBD1 identical over 8 bases. From germline, CDR1 is MNHEY and CDR2 SMNVEV (reference sequence). CDR3 length: 13 residues. V dropped 6 bases and J dropped 4; count of bases not matched to a gene: 4.

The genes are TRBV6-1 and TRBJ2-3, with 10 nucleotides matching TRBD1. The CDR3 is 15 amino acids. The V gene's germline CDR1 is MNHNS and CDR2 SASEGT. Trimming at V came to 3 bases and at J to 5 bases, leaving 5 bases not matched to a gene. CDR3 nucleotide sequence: TGTGCCAGCAGTGAGTCCCGGGACAGGGGAGATACGCAGTATTTT. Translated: CASSESRDRGDTQYF.